A selection of T cell receptor beta chains follows, all from one sample in a study of human T cells and chemical hapten exposure. TCRdb fed the RACE reads into MiXCR, producing one record per CDR3 protein. The table records more than 75,000 distinct CDR3 sequences, around 8.7% of them present only once. Sequencing input: whole blood. The receptors stem from a male donor in good health. Some clones in this sample may be carry-over from other donors' samples. The CDR3 runs from the conserved cysteine through the conserved F or W. Each record gives: V gene, J gene, clone size, D gene, CDR3 protein, CDR3 DNA. The D gene is left open where the match is weak. Clone size, where shown, is once, few, many, or a class for clones that have expanded.

>TRBV6-5|TRBJ1-2|-|-
CASSSDGANYGYTF
TGTGCCAGCAGTAGTGATGGGGCTAACTATGGCTACACCTTC
>TRBV6-6|TRBJ2-7|-|TRBD1
CASSSGTASYEQYF
TGTGCCAGCAGTTCAGGGACAGCTTCCTACGAGCAGTACTTC
>TRBV27|TRBJ2-1|-|-
CASSVRGGDNEQFF
TGTGCCAGCAGCGTCAGGGGCGGTGACAATGAGCAGTTCTTC
>TRBV6-5|TRBJ1-5|few|-
CASRVNSNQPQHF
TGTGCCAGCAGAGTTAATAGTAATCAGCCCCAGCATTTT
>TRBV6-6|TRBJ2-1|-|TRBD2
CASSSERGGVFREQFF
TGTGCCAGCAGTTCGGAGCGGGGGGGCGTATTTCGTGAGCAGTTCTTC
>TRBV11-3|TRBJ2-3|-|-
CASSLTPGDTQYF
TGTGCCAGCAGCCTCACCCCCGGTGATACGCAGTATTTT
>TRBV20-1|TRBJ2-4|few|TRBD2
CSALRGGRVRSIQYF
TGCAGTGCTTTACGGGGGGGCCGCGTTCGAAGCATTCAGTACTTC
>TRBV7-9|TRBJ2-3|-|-
CASSFGASTDTQYF
TGTGCCAGCAGCTTTGGGGCTAGCACAGATACGCAGTATTTT
>TRBV3-1|TRBJ1-5|few|-
CASSQGGLSNQPQHF
TGTGCCAGCAGCCAAGGGGGGCTTAGCAATCAGCCCCAGCATTTT
>TRBV20-1|TRBJ2-7|few|TRBD2
CSARDAAWTSGSYEQYF
TGCAGTGCTAGAGATGCCGCCTGGACTAGCGGGAGCTACGAGCAGTACTTC
>TRBV6-6|TRBJ2-3|-|TRBD2
CASRPKRGCTDTQYF
TGTGCCAGCAGGCCCAAGCGGGGATGCACAGATACGCAGTATTTT
>TRBV6-5|TRBJ1-2|few|-
CASNDGLYGYTF
TGTGCCAGCAATGACGGCCTCTATGGCTACACCTTC
>TRBV12-3/TRBV12-4|TRBJ2-2|many|-
CASSFTGELFF
TGTGCCAGCAGTTTCACCGGGGAGCTGTTTTTT
>TRBV5-1|TRBJ2-7|-|-
CASSHPGHDYEQYF
TGCGCCAGCAGCCATCCGGGACACGACTACGAGCAGTACTTC
>TRBV29-1|TRBJ2-7|many|TRBD1
CSVRQGNSYEQYF
TGCAGCGTCCGACAGGGGAATTCCTACGAGCAGTACTTC
>TRBV7-9|TRBJ2-2|few|-
CASSQTGTEGTGELFF
TGTGCCAGCAGTCAAACCGGGACGGAGGGAACCGGGGAGCTGTTTTTT
>TRBV5-4|TRBJ1-1|few|-
CASFRDSSNTEAFF
TGTGCCAGCTTCCGGGACTCCTCAAACACTGAAGCTTTCTTT
>TRBV7-9|TRBJ1-6|-|TRBD1
CASSWDRGDSPLHF
TGTGCCAGCAGCTGGGACAGGGGAGATTCACCCCTCCACTTT
>TRBV7-8|TRBJ2-3|few|-
CASSLYRQGEDTQYF
TGTGCCAGCAGCTTGTACCGTCAGGGCGAAGATACGCAGTATTTT
>TRBV27|TRBJ2-7|few|-
CASSFSATHEQYF
TGTGCCAGCAGTTTCTCAGCGACCCACGAGCAGTACTTC
>TRBV6-6|TRBJ1-1|-|-
CASSYGSNKNTEAFF
TGTGCCAGCAGTTACGGCAGTAACAAGAACACTGAAGCTTTCTTT
>TRBV6-2/TRBV6-3|TRBJ1-1|-|-
CASRPAGGVGNTEAFF
TGTGCCAGCAGACCCGCCGGAGGGGTGGGGAACACTGAAGCTTTCTTT
>TRBV6-5|TRBJ1-2|many|-
CASSYGLNYGYTF
TGTGCCAGCAGTTACGGCCTTAACTATGGCTACACCTTC
>TRBV20-1|TRBJ1-3|-|-
CSASWGNTIYF
TGCAGTGCTAGTTGGGGAAACACCATATATTTT
>TRBV12-3/TRBV12-4|TRBJ2-3|-|-
CASSFGGERADTQYF
TGTGCCAGCAGTTTCGGCGGAGAACGCGCAGATACGCAGTATTTT
>TRBV7-2|TRBJ2-3|many|-
CASSLKGSRTDTQYF
TGTGCCAGCAGCTTGAAGGGCAGCCGCACAGATACGCAGTATTTT
>TRBV24-1|TRBJ2-1|few|-
CATSFTGATGYNEQFF
TGTGCCACCAGTTTCACCGGGGCGACCGGTTACAATGAGCAGTTCTTC
>TRBV30|TRBJ2-2|-|-
CAWSIGRNTGELFF
TGTGCCTGGAGTATTGGACGGAACACCGGGGAGCTGTTTTTT
>TRBV10-1|TRBJ2-7|-|-
CASSAGTTYEQYF
TGCGCCAGCAGCGCCGGGACAACCTACGAGCAGTACTTC
>TRBV6-4|TRBJ2-1|few|TRBD2
CASSDSISGGHNEQFF
TGTGCCAGCAGTGACTCAATAAGCGGGGGTCACAATGAGCAGTTCTTC
>TRBV12-3/TRBV12-4|TRBJ1-6|few|-
CASSQDVIYSPLHF
TGTGCCAGCAGTCAGGATGTCATTTATTCACCCCTCCACTTT
>TRBV14|TRBJ1-2|few|-
CASSQDWGRHHNYGYTF
TGTGCCAGCAGCCAAGATTGGGGCAGGCACCATAACTATGGCTACACCTTC
>TRBV2|TRBJ1-5|many|-
CASSDSAGNQPQHF
TGTGCCAGCAGTGACAGTGCGGGCAATCAGCCCCAGCATTTT
>TRBV5-6|TRBJ2-1|-|-
CASSPQGRYNEQFF
TGTGCCAGCAGCCCTCAGGGCCGCTACAATGAGCAGTTCTTC
>TRBV12-3/TRBV12-4|TRBJ2-7|few|-
CASSYRDPGSYEQYF
TGTGCCAGCAGTTACCGGGACCCAGGGAGCTACGAGCAGTACTTC
>TRBV11-2|TRBJ2-5|few|TRBD1
CASSTGQWWGETQYF
TGTGCCAGCAGCACGGGACAGTGGTGGGGGGAGACCCAGTACTTC
>TRBV27|TRBJ2-3|-|-
CASSSARGRTDTQYF
TGTGCCAGCAGTTCTGCGCGGGGACGCACAGATACGCAGTATTTT
>TRBV29-1|TRBJ1-1|many|-
CSVEGGSPHEAFF
TGCAGCGTTGAAGGGGGGAGCCCCCACGAAGCTTTCTTT
>TRBV3-1|TRBJ1-6|-|-
CASSQARGSYNSPLHF
TGTGCCAGCAGCCAAGCGAGGGGATCCTATAATTCACCCCTCCACTTT
>TRBV7-2|TRBJ2-1|few|-
CASSLAGASYNEQFF
TGTGCCAGCAGCTTAGCGGGGGCTTCCTACAATGAGCAGTTCTTC
>TRBV27|TRBJ2-3|few|TRBD2
CASSFGGRVDTQYF
TGTGCCAGCAGTTTTGGCGGGAGGGTTGATACGCAGTATTTT
>TRBV5-1|TRBJ2-4|few|-
CASSLGQAKNIQYF
TGCGCCAGCAGCTTGGGTCAGGCCAAAAACATTCAGTACTTC
>TRBV18|TRBJ2-2|-|-
CASSPGITDTGELFF
TGTGCCAGCTCACCAGGGATTACGGACACCGGGGAGCTGTTTTTT
>TRBV6-2/TRBV6-3|TRBJ2-1|-|TRBD1
CASSYSRSVFRDRVWAGDNEQFF
TGTGCCAGCAGTTACTCGAGATCAGTTTTCCGGGACAGGGTTTGGGCAGGGGACAATGAGCAGTTCTTC
>TRBV6-2/TRBV6-3|TRBJ1-1|few|TRBD1
CASSQTGAKAFF
TGTGCCAGCAGCCAGACAGGGGCTAAAGCTTTCTTT
>TRBV3-1|TRBJ2-5|few|TRBD2
CASSRTSGGPQETQYF
TGTGCCAGCAGTCGGACTAGCGGGGGGCCCCAAGAGACCCAGTACTTC